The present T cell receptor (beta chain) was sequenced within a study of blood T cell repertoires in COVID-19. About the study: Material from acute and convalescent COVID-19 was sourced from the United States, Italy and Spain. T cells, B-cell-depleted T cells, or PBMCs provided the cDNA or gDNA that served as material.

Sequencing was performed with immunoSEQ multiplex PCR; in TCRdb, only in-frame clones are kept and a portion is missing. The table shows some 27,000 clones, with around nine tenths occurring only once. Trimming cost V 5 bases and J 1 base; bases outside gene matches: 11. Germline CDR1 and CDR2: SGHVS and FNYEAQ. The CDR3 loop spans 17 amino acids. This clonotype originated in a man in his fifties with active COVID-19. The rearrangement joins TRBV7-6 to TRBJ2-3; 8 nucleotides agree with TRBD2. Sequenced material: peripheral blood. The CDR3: CASSLLGSGGRTDTQYF. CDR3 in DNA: TGTGCCAGCAGCCTTTTGGGGAGCGGGGGTCGCACAGATACGCAGTATTTT.